Shown below are 15 T cell receptor beta chains from a single sample sequenced in a study of cytotoxic CD8 clonotypes in ibrutinib-treated CLL. Assay used: immunoSEQ multiplex PCR; TCRdb lists only in-frame clones, some missing. Here the sample spans about 60,000 clones, 54% being singletons. The sequenced sample was PBMCs, obtained at disease progression, from a patient treated with ibrutinib. The source is a human donor with chronic lymphocytic leukemia.

This chain links TRBV2 with TRBJ1-1, with D perhaps matching TRBD1 (5 bases). Germline lookup yields CDR1 SNHLY and CDR2 FYNNEI. The CDR3 consists of 14 residues. V gave up 8 bases and J gave up 6 bases, with 19 bases separating them. The CDR3 nucleotides are TGTGCCAGCGTCATATGGGACGGGGTTTCTGAAGCTTTCTTT. This translates into CASVIWDGVSEAFF. The full variable domain, its missing parts supplied by reference TRBV2 and TRBJ1-1, is EPEVTQTPSHQVTQMGQEVILRCVPISNHLYFYWYRQILGQKVEFLVSFYNNEISEKSEIFDDQFSVERPDGSNFTLKIRSTKLEDSAMYFCASVIWDGVSEAFFGQGTRLTVV.

The chain combines TRBV6-5 with TRBJ2-7; D could derive from TRBD1 or TRBD2 (5 bases each). The germline V gene has CDR1 MNHEY and CDR2 SVGAGI. Trimming removed 6 bases at V and 4 bases at J, with 19 bases between. This CDR3 has 15 amino acids. The CDR3 nucleotides read TGTGCCAGCAGCTCCCGTCGTAGAGGGGATTACGAGCAGTACTTC. Protein product: CASSSRRRGDYEQYF.

The V gene is TRBV5-1, the J gene TRBJ2-2; D gene unclear. V was shortened by 5 bases and J by 0 bases, with 5 bases between the two germline ends. The CDR3 covers 13 residues. CDR1 and CDR2 (germline): SGHRS, YFSETQ. The CDR3, as DNA: TGCGCCAGCAGGACTGCGAACACCGGGGAGCTGTTTTTT. Translated, it gives CASRTANTGELFF.

The table lists this clone with many counts. DNA of the CDR3: TGTGCCAGCAGCTGGAACCTAGAGTCTGAGCAGTTCTTC. Amino acids: CASSWNLESEQFF. The genes are TRBV7-2 and TRBJ2-1; D unresolved. Trimming took 4 bases from V and 9 from J, leaving 13 bases between them. Germline loops: CDR1 SGHTA, CDR2 FQGNSA. This CDR3 contains 13 residues.

J is TRBJ1-1 and V is TRBV19; possible D gene TRBD1, 6 bases. The germline gives CDR1 LNHDA, CDR2 SQIVND (reference sequence). V gave up 5 bases and J gave up 1 base, with 17 bases separating them. This CDR3 has 16 amino acids. CDR3 region: CASSSLMGHSNTEAFF. Here the CDR3 DNA reads TGTGCCAGTAGTTCCCTAATGGGACATTCGAACACTGAAGCTTTCTTT.

This clone was counted a few times. The gene calls are TRBV7-6 and TRBJ1-1; D remains ambiguous. Germline values: CDR1 SGHVS, CDR2 FNYEAQ. This CDR3 region has 15 residues. Trimming left V 4 bases short and J 1 base short, with 13 bases between. The CDR3 region has the DNA TGTGCCAGCAGCTCCCAGGAGGGCCCGAACACTGAAGCTTTCTTT. This codes for CASSSQEGPNTEAFF.

The chain's CDR3 is CASSWSALTDTQYF. Here the CDR3 DNA reads TGTGCCAGCAGTTGGTCGGCGCTCACAGATACGCAGTATTTT. The chain has TRBV27 and TRBJ2-3; D is uncertain. Trimming removed 4 bases at V and 2 bases at J, with 10 bases between. The CDR3 is 14 amino acids. Germline loops: CDR1 MNHEY, CDR2 SMNVEV (reference sequence).

This clone was recorded a few times. This rearrangement joins TRBV19 to TRBJ2-3; weak D call: TRBD1 (6 bases). The CDR3 sequence is 13 residues long. The germline CDR1 and CDR2 sequences are LNHDA and SQIVND (reference sequence). The V end lost 5 bases, the J end lost 4 bases, and 10 bases lay between the germline ends. The CDR3 DNA reads TGTGCCAGTAGTTCCCGACAGGCAGATACGCAGTATTTT. It specifies CASSSRQADTQYF. Full variable domain (outside the CDR3, taken from reference TRBV19 and TRBJ2-3): DGGITQSPKYLFRKEGQNVTLSCEQNLNHDAMYWYRQDPGQGLRLIYYSQIVNDFQKGDIAEGYSVSREKKESFPLTVTSAQKNPTAFYLCASSSRQADTQYFGPGTRLTVL.

This rearrangement joins TRBV29-1 to TRBJ1-6; D might be TRBD1 (5 bases). CDR3 length: 14 amino acids. Germline-derived CDR1 and CDR2 are SQVTM and ANQGSEA. Trimming stripped 4 bases from V and 6 bases from J, with 13 bases between. CDR3 residues: CSVAEGYRNSPLHF. CDR3 coding DNA: TGCAGCGTTGCCGAGGGGTATCGTAATTCACCCCTCCACTTT.

The chain couples TRBV7-8 to TRBJ2-7, with 12 bases aligning to TRBD1. V shed 1 base, J shed 1 base, and the junction held 2 bases outside the gene matches. CDR1 is SGHVS, CDR2 FQNEAQ, per germline. The CDR3 has 16 residues. The CDR3 loop is CASSLGGQGASYEQYF. In nucleotides, the CDR3 is TGTGCCAGCAGCTTAGGGGGACAGGGGGCGTCCTACGAGCAGTACTTC. Variable domain in full (rest from reference TRBV7-8 and TRBJ2-7): GAGVSQSPRYKVAKRGQDVALRCDPISGHVSLFWYQQALGQGPEFLTYFQNEAQLDKSGLPSDRFFAERPEGSVSTLKIQRTQQEDSAVYLCASSLGGQGASYEQYFGPGTRLTVT.

The chain employs TRBV19 and TRBJ1-3; D gene ambiguous. The CDR3 sequence is 14 residues long. Germline values: CDR1 LNHDA, CDR2 SQIVND (reference sequence). With 6 bases removed from V and 0 bases from J, the gap between germline ends came to 9 bases. The CDR3 DNA reads as TGTGCCAGTAGAGACCTCCTCTCTGGAAACACCATATATTTT. Its protein is CASRDLLSGNTIYF.

The chain recombines TRBV27 with TRBJ2-7; D possibly corresponds to TRBD1 (6 bases). V was trimmed by 8 bases and J by 2 bases, leaving 13 bases between them. Germline CDR1 reads MNHEY; CDR2 reads SMNVEV (reference sequence). This CDR3 has 13 residues. DNA of the CDR3: TGTGCCAGCCGATCCGCAGGGGCCTACGAGCAGTACTTC. This codes for CASRSAGAYEQYF.

This chain uses TRBV7-2 with TRBJ1-2; 10 nucleotides match TRBD1. Germline values: CDR1 SGHTA, CDR2 FQGNSA. The CDR3 is 15 residues long. The V segment lost 2 bases and the J segment 6 bases; nucleotides outside the gene matches: 6. This chain's CDR3 is CASSLRQGAPHGYTF. For the CDR3, the DNA is TGTGCCAGCAGCTTAAGACAGGGGGCGCCCCATGGCTACACCTTC.

J is TRBJ1-1 and V is TRBV7-9, with 8 bases lining up with TRBD1. The CDR3 loop spans 16 amino acids. V gave up 4 bases and J gave up 0 bases; unmatched junction bases: 7. Germline loops: CDR1 SEHNR, CDR2 FQNEAQ (reference sequence). The CDR3 reads CASSSGTGGVNTEAFF. DNA for the CDR3: TGTGCCAGCAGCTCAGGGACAGGCGGAGTGAACACTGAAGCTTTCTTT.

The rearrangement uses TRBV5-1 and TRBJ2-3; the D is unclear. The germline V gene has CDR1 SGHRS and CDR2 YFSETQ. With 6 bases removed from V and 1 base from J, the gap between germline ends came to 12 bases. The CDR3 runs 14 residues. This chain's CDR3 is CASKVADRTDTQYF. The CDR3 DNA is TGCGCCAGCAAGGTGGCAGATCGCACAGATACGCAGTATTTT.